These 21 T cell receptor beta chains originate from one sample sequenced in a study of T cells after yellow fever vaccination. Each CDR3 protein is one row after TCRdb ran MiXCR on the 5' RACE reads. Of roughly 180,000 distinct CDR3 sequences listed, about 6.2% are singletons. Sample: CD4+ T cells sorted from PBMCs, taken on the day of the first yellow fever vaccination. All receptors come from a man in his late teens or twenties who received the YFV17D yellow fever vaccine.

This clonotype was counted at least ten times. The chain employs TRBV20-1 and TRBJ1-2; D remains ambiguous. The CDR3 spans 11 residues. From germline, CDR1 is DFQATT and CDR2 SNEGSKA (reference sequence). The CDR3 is CSISERDGYTF. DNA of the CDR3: TGCAGCATCTCTGAGAGAGATGGCTACACCTTC.

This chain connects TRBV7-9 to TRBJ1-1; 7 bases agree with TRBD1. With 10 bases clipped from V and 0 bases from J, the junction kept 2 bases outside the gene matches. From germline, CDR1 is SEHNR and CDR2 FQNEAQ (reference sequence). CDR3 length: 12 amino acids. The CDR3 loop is CATTGMNTEAFF. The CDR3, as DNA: TGTGCCACGACAGGGATGAACACTGAAGCTTTCTTT.

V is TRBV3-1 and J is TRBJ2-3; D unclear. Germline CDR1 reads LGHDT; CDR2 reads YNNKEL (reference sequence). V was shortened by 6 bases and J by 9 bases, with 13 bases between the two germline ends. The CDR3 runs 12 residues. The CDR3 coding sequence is TGTGCCAGCAGGACTGGAAGTAGCACGCAGTATTTT. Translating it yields CASRTGSSTQYF.

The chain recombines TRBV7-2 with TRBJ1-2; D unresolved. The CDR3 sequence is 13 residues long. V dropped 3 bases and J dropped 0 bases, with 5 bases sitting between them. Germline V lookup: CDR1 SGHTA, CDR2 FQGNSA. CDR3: CASSLAPNYGYTF. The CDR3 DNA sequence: TGTGCCAGCAGCTTGGCTCCTAACTATGGCTACACCTTC.

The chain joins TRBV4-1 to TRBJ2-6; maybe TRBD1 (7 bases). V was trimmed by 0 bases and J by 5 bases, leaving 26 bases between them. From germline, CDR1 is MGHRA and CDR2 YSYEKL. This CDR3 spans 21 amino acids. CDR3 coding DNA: TGCGCCAGCAGCCAAGAGTATTCGCAGGGGGGCCGACAGGTGTGGGCCAACGTCCTGACTTTC. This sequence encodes CASSQEYSQGGRQVWANVLTF.

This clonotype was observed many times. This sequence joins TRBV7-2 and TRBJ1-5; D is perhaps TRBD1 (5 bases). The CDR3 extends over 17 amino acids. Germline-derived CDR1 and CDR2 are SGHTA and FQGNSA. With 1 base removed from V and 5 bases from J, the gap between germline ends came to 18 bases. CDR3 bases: TGTGCCAGCAGCTTAGGGGCAGGGAATCGGGGGGATCAGCCCCAGCATTTT. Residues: CASSLGAGNRGDQPQHF.

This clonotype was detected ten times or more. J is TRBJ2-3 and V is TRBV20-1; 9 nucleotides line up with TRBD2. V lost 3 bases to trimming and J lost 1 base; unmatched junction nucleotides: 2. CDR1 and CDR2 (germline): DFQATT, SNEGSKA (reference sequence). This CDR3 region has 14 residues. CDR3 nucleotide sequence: TGCAGTGCTAGGCAGCGGGGGGGCACAGATACGCAGTATTTT. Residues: CSARQRGGTDTQYF.

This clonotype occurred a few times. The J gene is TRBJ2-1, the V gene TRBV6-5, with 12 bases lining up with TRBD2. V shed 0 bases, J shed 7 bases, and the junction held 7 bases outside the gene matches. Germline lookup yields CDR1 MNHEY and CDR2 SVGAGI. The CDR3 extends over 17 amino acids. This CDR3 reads CASSYSRLAGASNEQFF. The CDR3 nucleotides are TGTGCCAGCAGTTACTCCCGACTAGCGGGGGCCTCAAATGAGCAGTTCTTC.

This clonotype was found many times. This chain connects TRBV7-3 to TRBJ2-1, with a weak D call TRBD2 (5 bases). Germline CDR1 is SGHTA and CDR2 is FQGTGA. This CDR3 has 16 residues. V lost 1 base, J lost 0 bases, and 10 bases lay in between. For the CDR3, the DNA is TGTGCCAGCAGCTTAAGGGGAGCTAGCTCCTACAATGAGCAGTTCTTC. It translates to CASSLRGASSYNEQFF.

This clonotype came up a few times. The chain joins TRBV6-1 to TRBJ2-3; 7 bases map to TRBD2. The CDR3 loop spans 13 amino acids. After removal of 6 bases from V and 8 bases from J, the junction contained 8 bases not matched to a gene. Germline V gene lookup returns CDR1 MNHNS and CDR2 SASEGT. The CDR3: CASSSISGVTQYF. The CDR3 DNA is TGTGCCAGCAGCTCCATCAGCGGGGTTACGCAGTATTTT.

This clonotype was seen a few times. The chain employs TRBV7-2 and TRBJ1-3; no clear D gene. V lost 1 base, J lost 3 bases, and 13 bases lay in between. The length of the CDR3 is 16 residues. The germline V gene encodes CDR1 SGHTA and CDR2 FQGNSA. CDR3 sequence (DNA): TGTGCCAGCAGCTTAGGGGCGGGGTTCGATGGAAACACCATATATTTT. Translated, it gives CASSLGAGFDGNTIYF.

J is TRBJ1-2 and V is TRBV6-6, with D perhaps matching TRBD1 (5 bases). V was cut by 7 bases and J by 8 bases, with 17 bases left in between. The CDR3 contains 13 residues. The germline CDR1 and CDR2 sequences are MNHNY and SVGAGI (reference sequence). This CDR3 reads CASTPTVTGGYTF. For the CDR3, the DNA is TGTGCCAGCACCCCGACAGTGACCGGCGGCTACACCTTC.

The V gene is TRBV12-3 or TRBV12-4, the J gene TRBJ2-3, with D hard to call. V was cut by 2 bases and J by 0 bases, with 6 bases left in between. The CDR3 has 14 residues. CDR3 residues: CASSLPLSTDTQYF. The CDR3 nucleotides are TGTGCCAGCAGTTTACCGCTTAGCACAGATACGCAGTATTTT.

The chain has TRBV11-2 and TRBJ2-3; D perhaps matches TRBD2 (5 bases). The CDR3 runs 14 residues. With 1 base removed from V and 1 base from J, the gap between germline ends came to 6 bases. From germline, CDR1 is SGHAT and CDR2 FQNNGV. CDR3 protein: CASSLVRGTDTQYF. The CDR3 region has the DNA TGTGCCAGCAGCTTAGTGCGGGGCACAGATACGCAGTATTTT.

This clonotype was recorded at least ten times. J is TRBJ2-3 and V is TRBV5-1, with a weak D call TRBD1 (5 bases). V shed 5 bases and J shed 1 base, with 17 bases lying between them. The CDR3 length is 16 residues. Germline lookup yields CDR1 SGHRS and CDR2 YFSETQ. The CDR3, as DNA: TGCGCCAGCAGTACCGGTGGCAGGGTGGGCACAGATACGCAGTATTTT. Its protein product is CASSTGGRVGTDTQYF.

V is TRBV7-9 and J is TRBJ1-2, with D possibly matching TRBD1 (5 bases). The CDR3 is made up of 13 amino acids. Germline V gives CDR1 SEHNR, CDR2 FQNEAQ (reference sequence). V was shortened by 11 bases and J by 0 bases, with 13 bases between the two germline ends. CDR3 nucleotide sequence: TGTGCCGTTCGGGACCCCTCTAACTATGGCTACACCTTC. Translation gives CAVRDPSNYGYTF.

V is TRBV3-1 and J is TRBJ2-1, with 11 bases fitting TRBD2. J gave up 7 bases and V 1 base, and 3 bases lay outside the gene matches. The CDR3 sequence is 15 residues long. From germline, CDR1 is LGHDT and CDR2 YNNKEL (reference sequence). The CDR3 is CASSQGWTSGNEQFF. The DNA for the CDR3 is TGTGCCAGCAGCCAAGGGTGGACTAGCGGGAATGAGCAGTTCTTC.

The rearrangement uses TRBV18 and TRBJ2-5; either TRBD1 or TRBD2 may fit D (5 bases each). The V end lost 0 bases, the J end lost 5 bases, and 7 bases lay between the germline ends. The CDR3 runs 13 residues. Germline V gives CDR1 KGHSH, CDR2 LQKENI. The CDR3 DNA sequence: TGTGCCAGCTCACCACCGGGGGAGGAGACCCAGTACTTC. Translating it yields CASSPPGEETQYF.

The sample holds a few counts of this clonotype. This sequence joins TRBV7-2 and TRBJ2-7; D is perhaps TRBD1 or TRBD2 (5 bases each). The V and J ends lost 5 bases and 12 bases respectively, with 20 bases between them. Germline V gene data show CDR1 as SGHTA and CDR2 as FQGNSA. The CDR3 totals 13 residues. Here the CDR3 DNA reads TGTGCCAGCAGCCCACGTACCGGGGCGCCCCGGTACTTC. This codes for CASSPRTGAPRYF.

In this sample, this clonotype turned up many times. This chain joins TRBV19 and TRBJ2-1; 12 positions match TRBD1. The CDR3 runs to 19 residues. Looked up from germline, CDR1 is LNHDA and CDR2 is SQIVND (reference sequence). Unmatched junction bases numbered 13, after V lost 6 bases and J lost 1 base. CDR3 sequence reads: CASRSSGTGGLRSYNEQFF. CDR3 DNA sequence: TGTGCCAGTAGAAGCTCCGGGACAGGGGGCCTTCGGTCCTACAATGAGCAGTTCTTC.

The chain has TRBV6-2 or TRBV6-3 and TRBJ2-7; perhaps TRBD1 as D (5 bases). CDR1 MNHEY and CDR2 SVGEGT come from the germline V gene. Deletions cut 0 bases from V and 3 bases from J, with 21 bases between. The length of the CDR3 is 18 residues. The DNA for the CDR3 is TGTGCCAGCAGTTACTCGAATTACAGGACGAAGAAATACTACGAGCAGTACTTC. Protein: CASSYSNYRTKKYYEQYF.